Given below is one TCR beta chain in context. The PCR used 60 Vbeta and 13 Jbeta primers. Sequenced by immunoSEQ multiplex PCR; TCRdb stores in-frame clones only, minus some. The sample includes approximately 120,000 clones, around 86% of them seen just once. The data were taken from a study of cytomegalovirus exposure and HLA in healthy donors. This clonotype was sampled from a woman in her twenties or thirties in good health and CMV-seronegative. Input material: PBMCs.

The CDR3: CASSLAPLASGSGEQYF. CDR3 in DNA: TGTGCCAGCAGCTTAGCGCCGCTCGCTAGCGGGAGTGGCGAGCAGTACTTC. This chain connects TRBV7-2 to TRBJ2-7; 10 bases line up with TRBD2. Germline assignment: CDR1 SGHTA and CDR2 FQGNSA. V shed 0 bases and J 6 bases; nucleotides not matched to a gene: 11. The CDR3 contains 17 residues.